What follows is one T cell receptor beta chain and its context. Regions amplified from RNA transcripts were the TCR beta CDR3 regions. The HTBI primer set was used in a first-round RT-PCR of the TCR CDR3. TCRdb fed the multiplex PCR reads into MiXCR, producing one record per CDR3 protein. The sample lists around 800,000 distinct CDR3 sequences; roughly 40% were seen once. Reasons for excluding patients were uncontrolled infection, other autoimmune disease, pregnancy or lactation. This entry belongs to a study of T cells in Graves' hyperthyroidism and ophthalmopathy. Study background: Any treatment followed the collection of peripheral blood at initial diagnosis.

This CDR3 comprises 17 residues. V lost 5 bases, J lost 2 bases, and 12 bases stayed unmatched. Germline V gives CDR1 SGHTA, CDR2 FQGNSA. This clonotype was sampled from a man aged 18 to 29 with Graves' hyperthyroidism. The chain is built from TRBV7-2 and TRBJ1-2; TRBD1 matches at 9 bases. Material: blood. The CDR3 region is CASSQGRAGQGNYGYTF. Here the CDR3 DNA reads TGTGCCAGCAGCCAAGGGAGGGCGGGACAGGGAAACTATGGCTACACCTTC.